The present T cell receptor beta chain was sequenced within a study of human T cells and chemical hapten exposure. Across the study: Patch tests put 0.01% DPC on the upper back, read at 6 days.

CDR1 and CDR2 (germline): KGHDR, SFDVKD. CDR3 length: 14 amino acids. V shed 3 bases and J shed 3 bases, with 10 bases lying between them. As for time point: patch test 2, 6 weeks after DPC sensitization. Treatment defined: therapeutic diphenylcyclopropenone sensitization with weekly scalp DPC. This clonotype has a count of ten or more. Via MiXCR, TCRdb re-called the RACE reads, giving one row per CDR3 protein. The table has nearly 85,000 distinct CDR3 sequences, 9.5% to 13% seen once. This TCR derives from a man between 18 and 29 years old with alopecia areata. Some clones in this sample may be carry-over from other donors' samples. The sequencing here drew on whole blood, taken in connection with sensitization to the hapten diphenylcyclopropenone (DPC). V is TRBV24-1 and J is TRBJ1-2; D is possibly TRBD1 (5 bases). The CDR3 DNA sequence: TGTGCCACCAGTGATGGGGGAACCGACTATGGCTACACCTTC. This codes for CATSDGGTDYGYTF.